A selection of T cell receptor beta chains follows, all from one sample in a study of high-grade serous ovarian cancer treatment subgroups. Data came from immunoSEQ multiplex PCR; TCRdb stores just in-frame clones and leaves some out. The sample holds roughly 12,000 clones, around 86% seen once. What was sequenced was tumor tissue. The receptors come from a human donor with high-grade serous ovarian cancer. Both conserved end residues are part of each CDR3.

V,CDR3
TRBV6-5,CASSPGRHYEQYF
TRBV6-5,CASSTRDRASPLHF
TRBV6-5,CASSTGQGLTGELFF
TRBV13,CASSLRYRTSKETQYF
TRBV7-3,CASSVNPGTGQMFF
TRBV5-6,CASSSFLDRYGTDTQYF
TRBV10-2,CASSENDGPPTDTQYF
TRBV5-1,CASSLSASQETQYF
TRBV27,CASSSYRLEGEKLFF
TRBV19,CATQNTDTQYF
TRBV11-2,CASSPTDIRNYGYTF
TRBV19,CASSIWENNSPLHF
TRBV7-2,CASSLVPGSEETQYF
TRBV28,CASSAPTRSSYEQYF
TRBV27,CASSLSWGATHYEQYF
TRBV28,CASSLKFLSVRYNEQFF
TRBV5-5,CASSRSDPAVETQYF
TRBV27,CASSFRGTSEKLFF
TRBV6-5,CASIPPGQPEAFF
TRBV2,CASSERHGRAPLHF
TRBV29-1,CSVDRLAGYNEQFF
TRBV5-6,CASSFQGARSPLHF
TRBV29-1,CSVWGGSKTDTQYF
TRBV6-1,CASSEYSLAGDEQYF
TRBV5-1,CASSLGTGDSYEQYF
TRBV5-6,CASSFWQAAFYEQYF
TRBV7-6,CASSPEIAGGPGLDTQYF
TRBV4-1,CASSQVGDFASPLFYEQYF
TRBV5-1,CASRRGRGETQYF
TRBV9,CASRRDGENIQYF
TRBV6-6,CASSSSAGHWDHEQYF
TRBV6-5,CASSYSGGGHGYTF
TRBV2,CASSKEMNTEAFF
TRBV5-4,CAFGYGFYEQYF
TRBV27,CASSLNPTKSYEQYF
TRBV28,CASVGREWEQYF
TRBV7-8,CASSKGLAGNYEQYF
TRBV28,CASSLLREGYEQYF